Below are 7 T cell receptor beta chains sequenced from a single sample in a study of blood T cell repertoires in COVID-19. Sequenced by immunoSEQ multiplex PCR; TCRdb stores in-frame clones only, minus some. The data contain roughly 250,000 clones, around 88% of them seen just once; the ten biggest clones take up roughly 0.8%. What was sequenced was peripheral blood. The source of these receptors is a young man with acute or convalescent COVID-19.

The table lists this clone with a count of one. V gene TRBV5-1 combines with J gene TRBJ1-1; 8 bases fit TRBD1. After removal of 0 bases from V and 8 bases from J, the junction contained 6 bases not matched to a gene. There are 14 residues in the CDR3. Germline lookup yields CDR1 SGHRS and CDR2 YFSETQ. The CDR3 loop is CASSLALWDREAFF. For the CDR3, the DNA is TGCGCCAGCAGCTTGGCCTTATGGGACAGGGAAGCTTTCTTT. Full variable domain (missing parts from reference TRBV5-1 and TRBJ1-1): KAGVTQTPRYLIKTRGQQVTLSCSPISGHRSVSWYQQTPGQGLQFLFEYFSETQRNKGNFPGRFSGRQFSNSRSEMNVSTLELGDSALYLCASSLALWDREAFFGQGTRLTVV.

The chain employs TRBV28 and TRBJ2-3; D is undetermined. Germline CDR1 is MDHEN and CDR2 is SYDVKM. V was clipped by 6 bases and J by 2 bases, with 9 bases between them. The length of the CDR3 is 13 residues. CDR3 loop: CASSPRLTDTQYF. The CDR3 nucleotides read TGTGCCAGCAGCCCTCGACTCACAGATACGCAGTATTTT. The full variable domain, in which reference TRBV28 and TRBJ2-3 provide the parts outside the CDR3, is DVKVTQSSRYLVKRTGEKVFLECVQDMDHENMFWYRQDPGLGLRLIYFSYDVKMKEKGDIPEGYSVSREKKERFSLILESASTNQTSMYLCASSPRLTDTQYFGPGTRLTVL.

This chain connects TRBV7-9 to TRBJ2-7; D is uncertain. The CDR3 spans 17 residues. Trimming cost V 0 bases and J 0 bases, with 15 bases left between them. Germline CDR1 and CDR2: SEHNR and FQNEAQ (reference sequence). CDR3 DNA sequence: TGTGCCAGCAGCTTAGCGACGGCAAATCAGGTCTCCTACGAGCAGTACTTC. It specifies CASSLATANQVSYEQYF.

The chain links TRBV30 to TRBJ2-7; D perhaps matches TRBD2 (6 bases). Germline lookup yields CDR1 GTSNPN and CDR2 SVGIG (reference sequence). Trimming took 0 bases from V and 7 from J, leaving 10 bases between them. CDR3 length equals 12 residues. CDR3 sequence reads: CAWSVGAGEQYF. The CDR3 DNA sequence: TGTGCCTGGAGTGTTGGGGCGGGGGAGCAGTACTTC.

The gene calls are TRBV3-1 (or the pseudogene TRBV3-2) and TRBJ1-1; TRBD1 aligns across 8 bases. Per germline, CDR1 LGHDT and CDR2 YNNKEL (reference sequence). The CDR3 loop spans 14 amino acids. The ends lost 7 bases at V and 0 bases at J; junction bases unmatched: 4. The CDR3 loop is CASTYRGVNTEAFF. The CDR3, as DNA: TGTGCCAGCACCTACAGGGGGGTGAACACTGAAGCTTTCTTT.

The genes are TRBV5-1 and TRBJ2-3; 14 bases agree with TRBD2. Germline-derived CDR1 and CDR2 are SGHRS and YFSETQ. The CDR3 has 17 residues. With V trimmed by 1 base and J by 6 bases, 7 bases remained unmatched. This CDR3 reads CASSLYGLAGGVDTQYF. The CDR3 coding sequence is TGCGCCAGCAGCTTGTACGGACTAGCGGGAGGCGTTGATACGCAGTATTTT.

V and J are TRBV9 and TRBJ1-3; 8 bases agree with TRBD1. V lost 2 bases, J lost 0 bases, and 4 bases stayed unmatched. The CDR3 is 16 residues long. The germline gives CDR1 SGDLS, CDR2 YYNGEE. The CDR3 nucleotides are TGTGCCAGCAGCGTCCAGGGGGCGAACTCTGGAAACACCATATATTTT. Residues: CASSVQGANSGNTIYF.